The clone carrying this T cell receptor (beta chain) was seen more than once but under ten times. Its antigen is unidentified. The trim removed 11 bases at V and 2 bases at J, leaving 14 bases unmatched. CDR1 and CDR2 (germline): MNHEY, SVGEGT. The CDR3 runs 15 residues. A single record per CDR3 protein comes from TCRdb applying MiXCR to the reads. This table has about 570,000 distinct CDR3 sequences, 35% to 50% appearing once. The sample comes from a study of T cell repertoires in cytomegalovirus infection. Study-wide background: Matching HLA type, along with CMV infection, was indicated by public TCR beta signatures. Study-wide results and caveats: In two of eight donors, the top clonotype was HLA-C-restricted CMV-specific.

Material: cultured PBMCs, obtained from culture after CMV antigen stimulation. This chain joins TRBV6-2 or TRBV6-3 and TRBJ2-7; 8 bases agree with TRBD2. The TCR comes from a human donor in good health (CMV status not recorded). Some clones in this sample may be carry-over from other donors' samples. Written as DNA, the CDR3 is TGTGCCGCTAGAATCACCGGGACTAGTCCCTACGAGCAGTACTTC. Its protein is CAARITGTSPYEQYF.